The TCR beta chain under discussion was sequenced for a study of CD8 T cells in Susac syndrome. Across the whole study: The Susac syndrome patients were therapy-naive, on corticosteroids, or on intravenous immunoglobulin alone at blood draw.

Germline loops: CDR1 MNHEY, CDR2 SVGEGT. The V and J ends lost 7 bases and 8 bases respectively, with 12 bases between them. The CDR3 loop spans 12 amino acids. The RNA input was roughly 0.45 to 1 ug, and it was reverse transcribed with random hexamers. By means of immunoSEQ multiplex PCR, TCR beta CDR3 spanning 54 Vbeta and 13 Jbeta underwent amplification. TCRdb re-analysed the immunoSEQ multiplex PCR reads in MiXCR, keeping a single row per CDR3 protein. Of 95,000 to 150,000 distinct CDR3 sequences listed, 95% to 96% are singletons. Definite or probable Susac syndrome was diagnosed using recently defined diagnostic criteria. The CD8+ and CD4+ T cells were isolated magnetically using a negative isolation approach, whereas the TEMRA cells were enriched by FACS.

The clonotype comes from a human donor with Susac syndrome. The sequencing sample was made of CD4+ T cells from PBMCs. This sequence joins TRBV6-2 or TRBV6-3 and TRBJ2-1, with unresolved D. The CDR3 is CASTNGRDEQFF. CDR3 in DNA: TGTGCCAGCACCAACGGCAGAGATGAGCAGTTCTTC.